Listed here is a single TCR beta chain. Its specificity is not known. After removal of 2 bases from V and 4 bases from J, the junction contained 8 bases not matched to a gene. The CDR3 extends over 16 amino acids. Germline V gives CDR1 MDHEN, CDR2 SYDVKM. The data derive from a study of shared clonotypes between healthy human individuals. Study overall: Samples came from a couple of female and three male donors aged 18 to 49.

Per sorted-subset replicate PCR, input was 150 to 250 ng DNA, representing some 30,000 T cell genomes. Generated by immunoSEQ multiplex PCR, the TCRdb table keeps only in-frame clones and is missing some. Of 1.6 million or so clones in the sample, less than 99% were seen once. Study-wide points: The donor pool, a small one, limited the genetic and exposure-history diversity represented. Sample collection involved blood only; tissue repertoires are likely different.

What was sequenced was naive CD4+ T cells sorted from blood. Subset specified: CD45RA+ positively selected. This receptor was taken from a man in his thirties or forties in good health. This chain joins TRBV28 and TRBJ1-2; 9 bases agree with TRBD1. The CDR3 region has the DNA TGTGCCAGCAGTTTAATAGGGGACAGGGCAATCTATGGCTACACCTTC. Translating it yields CASSLIGDRAIYGYTF.